One and the same sample provided the 28 T cell receptor beta chains below, sequenced in a study of Graves' ophthalmopathy and Graves' hyperthyroidism. Amplification of TCR beta CDR3 regions used RNA transcripts. After a first-round RT-PCR with HTBI primers, a second-round multiplex PCR was run. TCRdb passed the multiplex PCR reads through MiXCR, listing each CDR3 protein once. The sample yields approximately 160,000 distinct CDR3 sequences, around 39% seen once. Sequencing input: peripheral blood. The origin of the receptors is a man aged 30 to 45 with Graves' ophthalmopathy.

The rearrangement links TRBV6-2 or TRBV6-3 to TRBJ1-1; D is possibly TRBD1 (5 bases). CDR1 MNHEY and CDR2 SVGEGT come from the germline V gene. This CDR3 region has 19 residues. Between the trimmed V and J ends, which lost 0 bases and 5 bases, there was a span of 25 bases. CDR3 loop: CASSYSFQGRLVGRTEAFF. As DNA, the CDR3 is TGTGCCAGCAGTTACTCGTTCCAGGGAAGGCTCGTGGGAAGGACTGAAGCTTTCTTT.

This clonotype was counted at least ten times. The chain joins TRBV2 to TRBJ1-6; D call uncertain. The V gene's germline CDR1 is SNHLY and CDR2 FYNNEI. This CDR3 comprises 13 residues. V gave up 3 bases and J gave up 6 bases, with 6 bases separating them. The CDR3 bases are TGTGCCAGCAGTGAGGGTCGTAATTCACCCCTCCACTTT. Translating it yields CASSEGRNSPLHF.

CDR3 nucleotide sequence: TGTGCCACCAGTGATCCTGGGTGGGGCACCGGGGAGCTGTTTTTT. Its translation is CATSDPGWGTGELFF. This sequence joins TRBV24-1 and TRBJ2-2; D is unclear. Germline-derived CDR1 and CDR2 are KGHDR and SFDVKD. Trimming shortened V by 3 bases and J by 4 bases, and 11 bases separated the two germline ends. The CDR3 is 15 residues long.

The rearrangement links TRBV7-8 to TRBJ2-5; perhaps TRBD2 as D (6 bases). V was pared by 3 bases and J by 2 bases, with 13 bases between. The length of the CDR3 is 15 residues. Germline V gene data show CDR1 as SGHVS and CDR2 as FQNEAQ. The chain's CDR3 is CASSLAGLTQETQYF. CDR3 bases: TGTGCCAGCAGCTTGGCGGGACTTACGCAAGAGACCCAGTACTTC.

This clonotype was recorded many times. CDR3 protein: CANRKGFGELFF. The CDR3 DNA is TGTGCCAACCGGAAGGGATTCGGGGAGCTGTTTTTT. The chain recombines TRBV12-3 or TRBV12-4 with TRBJ2-2; D gene unclear. Trimming took off 10 bases at V and 7 bases at J, with 13 bases between the two ends. The CDR3 has 12 residues.

The genes are TRBV11-3 and TRBJ1-1; D is unclear. V lost 0 bases, J lost 7 bases, and 9 bases lay in between. The CDR3 covers 13 residues. Germline CDR1 is SGHNT and CDR2 is YENEEA. DNA of the CDR3: TGTGCCAGCAGCTTAGAGCCCGGGAGTGAAGCTTTCTTT. Translating it yields CASSLEPGSEAFF.

The chain is built from TRBV7-3 and TRBJ1-5; 8 bases match TRBD1. The V segment lost 6 bases and the J segment 6 bases; nucleotides outside the gene matches: 10. This CDR3 comprises 15 residues. CDR1 and CDR2 (germline): SGHTA, FQGTGA. The CDR3 DNA reads TGTGCCAGCAGTTCTCCAGGGGGCTTGGGTCAGCCCCAGCATTTT. Translating gives CASSSPGGLGQPQHF.

In this sample, this clonotype turned up once. The rearrangement uses TRBV19 and TRBJ2-5, with 9 bases matching TRBD2. This CDR3 is built from 14 residues. J gave up 5 bases and V 5 bases, and 6 bases lay outside the gene matches. Germline V lookup: CDR1 LNHDA, CDR2 SQIVND (reference sequence). This chain's CDR3 is CASSAGLALETQYF. CDR3 DNA sequence: TGTGCCAGTAGTGCCGGACTAGCGCTGGAGACCCAGTACTTC.

This clonotype appeared many times. This sequence joins TRBV6-1 and TRBJ1-1; D unclear. V was pared by 5 bases and J by 1 base, with 11 bases between. The germline V gene has CDR1 MNHNS and CDR2 SASEGT. The CDR3 length is 14 residues. The CDR3, as DNA: TGTGCCAGCAGTCTCTTGAAGGGGAACACTGAAGCTTTCTTT. Its protein product is CASSLLKGNTEAFF.

The rearrangement uses TRBV6-1 and TRBJ2-7; either TRBD1 or TRBD2 may fit D (6 bases each). Looked up from germline, CDR1 is MNHNS and CDR2 is SASEGT. CDR3 length: 17 residues. The germline V and J ends were trimmed by 2 bases and 1 base, with 18 bases remaining between them. DNA of the CDR3: TGTGCCAGCAGTGAATGGGTAGGAGGGACAAAATCCTACGAGCAGTACTTC. This sequence encodes CASSEWVGGTKSYEQYF.

This clonotype was counted many times. The gene calls are TRBV28 and TRBJ2-7, with D unclear. Trimming took off 2 bases at V and 3 bases at J, with 8 bases between the two ends. CDR3 length: 13 residues. Germline loops: CDR1 MDHEN, CDR2 SYDVKM. CDR3 sequence reads: CASSLRHYYEQYF. The CDR3 DNA is TGTGCCAGCAGTTTAAGGCATTACTACGAGCAGTACTTC.

As DNA, the CDR3 is TGTGCCAGCAGCACGGGACAGGGGCGGTGGGACGAGCAGTACTTC. Protein product: CASSTGQGRWDEQYF. V usage is TRBV11-2 and J usage is TRBJ2-7, with TRBD1 matching over 10 bases. Unmatched junction bases numbered 9, after V lost 5 bases and J lost 5 bases. Germline CDR1 SGHAT, CDR2 FQNNGV. CDR3 length equals 15 residues.

Many counts were recorded for this clonotype. The chain is built from TRBV6-2 or TRBV6-3 and TRBJ2-5; D ambiguous. The length of the CDR3 is 12 residues. Germline V gene data show CDR1 as MNHEY and CDR2 as SVGEGT. V lost 0 bases and J lost 6, with 5 bases in between. DNA for the CDR3: TGTGCCAGCAGTTACTCCGCTCAGACCCAGTACTTC. This sequence encodes CASSYSAQTQYF.

This clonotype was observed at least ten times. The genes are TRBV6-5 and TRBJ2-7; TRBD1 matches at 9 bases. This CDR3 has 17 residues. The germline CDR1 and CDR2 sequences are MNHEY and SVGAGI. V lost 0 bases to trimming and J lost 7 bases; unmatched junction nucleotides: 13. As DNA, the CDR3 is TGTGCCAGCAGTTACTCGATAGGGGACAGGGCAGCCGGGGAGCAGTACTTC. Residues: CASSYSIGDRAAGEQYF.

This clonotype has at least ten counts. J is TRBJ2-5 and V is TRBV7-8; 9 bases are shared with TRBD2. Germline trimming cut 8 bases from V and 7 bases from J; bases unmatched to any gene: 14. Germline V gene lookup returns CDR1 SGHVS and CDR2 FQNEAQ. The CDR3 spans 15 residues. The CDR3 DNA follows: TGTGCCAGCTACCGGGGGGCGCGGGAGGGCCGGACCCAGTACTTC. This gives the protein CASYRGAREGRTQYF.

The V and J genes are TRBV10-3 and TRBJ1-1; a possible D gene is TRBD1 (5 bases). The germline V and J ends were trimmed by 8 bases and 5 bases, with 12 bases remaining between them. Germline V gene data show CDR1 as ENHRY and CDR2 as SYGVKD. This CDR3 spans 12 amino acids. The CDR3 DNA follows: TGTGCCATCGGGACCCTGGGGACTGAAGCTTTCTTT. It specifies CAIGTLGTEAFF.

This clonotype was seen ten or more times. This chain links TRBV27 with TRBJ1-3; D gene uncertain. The germline V and J ends were trimmed by 6 bases and 0 bases, with 12 bases remaining between them. The CDR3 runs to 15 residues. Per the germline V gene, CDR1 is MNHEY and CDR2 is SMNVEV (reference sequence). Here the CDR3 reads CASSSSRGSGNTIYF. In nucleotides, the CDR3 is TGTGCCAGCAGCTCCTCCCGAGGCTCTGGAAACACCATATATTTT.

This clonotype has a count of ten or more. The rearrangement links TRBV19 to TRBJ1-1; no reliable D call. V was trimmed by 5 bases and J by 4 bases, leaving 20 bases between them. This CDR3 has 16 amino acids. Germline V gene sequence: CDR1 LNHDA, CDR2 SQIVND (reference sequence). This CDR3 is CASSVGPQAPGTEAFF. The CDR3, as DNA: TGTGCCAGTAGTGTAGGTCCCCAGGCTCCGGGCACTGAAGCTTTCTTT.

This clonotype was observed many times. This chain joins TRBV24-1 and TRBJ1-5; D is possibly TRBD1 (6 bases). The CDR3 has 12 residues. CDR1 is KGHDR, CDR2 SFDVKD, per germline. V lost 7 bases and J 7 bases, leaving 10 bases between the germline ends. The CDR3 DNA reads as TGTGCCACCAGCAGGGGCGAGCAGCCCCAGCATTTT. This translates into CATSRGEQPQHF.

This clonotype came up many times. The genes are TRBV4-3 and TRBJ2-2, with D unresolved. The CDR3 consists of 15 residues. Between the trimmed V and J ends, which lost 0 bases and 3 bases, there was a span of 8 bases. Germline V CDR1 and CDR2: LGHNA, YSLEER. The CDR3 coding sequence is TGCGCCAGCAGCCAAGATCGAATGGACACCGGGGAGCTGTTTTTT. As protein: CASSQDRMDTGELFF.

The V gene is TRBV6-1, the J gene TRBJ1-3, with D maybe TRBD1 (5 bases). The germline gives CDR1 MNHNS, CDR2 SASEGT. CDR3 length: 15 residues. V lost 6 bases and J 0 bases, leaving 12 bases between the germline ends. As DNA, the CDR3 is TGTGCCAGCAGAACCGGGACGGGCTCTGGAAACACCATATATTTT. As protein: CASRTGTGSGNTIYF.

The chain is built from TRBV12-3 or TRBV12-4 and TRBJ1-5; D may be TRBD1 (5 bases). Trimming shortened V by 7 bases and J by 0 bases, and 10 bases separated the two germline ends. The CDR3 loop spans 14 amino acids. DNA of the CDR3: TGTGCCAGCAAGGGGTACGGTAGCAATCAGCCCCAGCATTTT. As protein: CASKGYGSNQPQHF.

This clonotype showed up many times. The rearrangement links TRBV6-4 to TRBJ2-2, with TRBD1 matching over 7 bases. The CDR3 has 13 amino acids. Germline trimming cut 8 bases from V and 7 bases from J; bases unmatched to any gene: 7. Germline CDR1 and CDR2: MRHNA and SNTAGT. This chain's CDR3 is CASRDRENGELFF. Written as DNA, the CDR3 is TGTGCCAGCCGAGACAGGGAGAACGGGGAGCTGTTTTTT.

The chain uses TRBV6-2 or TRBV6-3 and TRBJ1-5; the D gene is possibly TRBD1 (5 bases). Germline CDR1 is MNHEY and CDR2 is SVGEGT. V was trimmed by 6 bases and J by 4 bases, leaving 13 bases between them. CDR3 length: 14 residues. The CDR3 nucleotides read TGTGCCAGCAGACGGGGACGATTAAATCAGCCCCAGCATTTT. Its protein product is CASRRGRLNQPQHF.

The chain carries TRBV28 and TRBJ2-7; D might be TRBD1 (6 bases). Trimming left V 5 bases short and J 4 bases short, with 18 bases between. The CDR3 contains 15 residues. The germline CDR1 and CDR2 sequences are MDHEN and SYDVKM. CDR3 sequence: CASSRYGDKSYEQYF. CDR3 nucleotides: TGTGCCAGCAGTCGATATGGGGACAAATCTTACGAGCAGTACTTC. Filled out from reference TRBV28 and TRBJ2-7, the complete variable domain reads DVKVTQSSRYLVKRTGEKVFLECVQDMDHENMFWYRQDPGLGLRLIYFSYDVKMKEKGDIPEGYSVSREKKERFSLILESASTNQTSMYLCASSRYGDKSYEQYFGPGTRLTVT.

This clonotype appeared many times. J is TRBJ1-2 and V is TRBV29-1; D gene unclear. V was pared by 2 bases and J by 4 bases, with 11 bases between. The CDR3 is 13 residues long. Per the germline V gene, CDR1 is SQVTM and CDR2 is ANQGSEA. The CDR3 nucleotides read TGCAGCGTTGAAAGGCAGTCTTTCTATGGCTACACCTTC. Its translation: CSVERQSFYGYTF.

This clonotype was seen ten or more times. The chain recombines TRBV28 with TRBJ1-5; D remains unclear. Trimming removed 4 bases at V and 0 bases at J, with 4 bases between. Per germline, CDR1 MDHEN and CDR2 SYDVKM. The CDR3 has 13 residues. The CDR3 region is CASSWNSNQPQHF. CDR3 bases: TGTGCCAGCAGTTGGAATAGCAATCAGCCCCAGCATTTT.

This clonotype was seen at least ten times. The chain is built from TRBV12-3 or TRBV12-4 and TRBJ2-6; D remains ambiguous. V was cut by 1 base and J by 1 base, with 5 bases left in between. This CDR3 is built from 15 residues. The CDR3 here is CASSLVGSGANVLTF. CDR3 bases: TGTGCCAGCAGTTTAGTCGGATCTGGGGCCAACGTCCTGACTTTC.